The next 2 T cell receptor beta chains were all read from a single sample in a study of immune cell composition in non-small cell lung cancer. TCRdb's copy holds only in-frame clones and misses some; the assay was immunoSEQ multiplex PCR. Of about 1,400 clones listed, roughly four fifths were seen once; the top ten hold approximately 13%. The sequenced sample consisted of lung tumor tissue. These receptors all come from a human donor with non-small cell lung cancer.

This chain links TRBV30 with TRBJ1-1, with 8 bases fitting TRBD1. V trimming: 5 bases; J trimming: 0 bases; junction bases outside the gene matches: 2. The germline V gene encodes CDR1 GTSNPN and CDR2 SVGIG (reference sequence). This CDR3 comprises 13 residues. The CDR3: CAWDRGMNTEAFF. CDR3 DNA sequence: TGTGCCTGGGACAGGGGCATGAACACTGAAGCTTTCTTT.

In this sample, this clone turned up a few times. CDR3 in DNA: TGTGCCAGCGGATGGGGACAGGGAACAGATACGCAGTATTTT. Protein sequence: CASGWGQGTDTQYF. This chain uses TRBV7-9 with TRBJ2-3, with 9 positions matching TRBD1. In germline, CDR1 is SEHNR, CDR2 FQNEAQ (reference sequence). The junction had 6 bases not matched to a gene; V was cut back by 8 bases and J by 3 bases. The CDR3 has 14 amino acids.